This T cell receptor beta chain stems from a study of identical twins. This clonotype was counted between two and nine times. TCRdb redid the calling of the 5' RACE reads with MiXCR, one entry per CDR3 protein. The repertoire holds around 530,000 distinct CDR3 sequences, with about 15% as singletons. The CDR3 consists of 13 residues. V was shortened by 7 bases and J by 3 bases, with 13 bases between the two germline ends. The V gene's germline CDR1 is MNHNS and CDR2 SASEGT. The sample was also linked to a second study, of yellow fever vaccine responses in identical twins.

The V and J genes are TRBV6-1 and TRBJ2-7; D unresolved. This receptor was taken from a woman aged 18-30 years in good health. Sequencing input: CD4+ T cells sorted from blood. CDR3 residues: CASTADPLYEQYF. CDR3 DNA sequence: TGTGCCAGCACGGCGGACCCCCTCTACGAGCAGTACTTC.